The next 26 T cell receptor beta chains were all read from a single sample in a study of response to subunit inactivated influenza vaccine. One entry per CDR3 protein, called by TCRdb with MiXCR from the RT-PCR reads. Of some 190,000 distinct CDR3 sequences detected, approximately 14% appear once; the ten largest clones hold about a quarter. The specimen was CD8+ T cells sorted from PBMCs, collected approximately 5 days after vaccination. Receptors originate from a middle-aged man who received an inactivated influenza vaccine.

In its sample, this clonotype was seen a few times. The chain uses TRBV11-2 and TRBJ2-3; 11 bases are shared with TRBD2. CDR1 and CDR2 (germline): SGHAT, FQNNGV. The CDR3 runs 15 residues. V shed 1 base, J shed 4 bases, and the junction held 1 base outside the gene matches. The CDR3: CASSLVAGGSDTQYF. CDR3 in DNA: TGTGCCAGCAGCTTAGTAGCGGGAGGGTCAGATACGCAGTATTTT.

The chain has TRBV5-1 and TRBJ2-1; TRBD2 matches at 11 bases. Germline CDR1 reads SGHRS; CDR2 reads YFSETQ. J was trimmed by 5 bases and V by 5 bases; bases with no gene match: 3. The CDR3 contains 14 residues. The CDR3 region is CASSLAGGHNEQFF. CDR3 DNA sequence: TGCGCCAGCAGTCTAGCGGGAGGCCACAATGAGCAGTTCTTC.

This clonotype was picked up a small number of times. The chain has TRBV30 and TRBJ2-3; 7 bases map to TRBD2. Germline values: CDR1 GTSNPN, CDR2 SVGIG (reference sequence). V was pared by 2 bases and J by 3 bases, with 5 bases of the junction left unmatched. The CDR3 consists of 14 residues. DNA for the CDR3: TGTGCCTGGAGTAGAGGGCGGGGGACAGATACGCAGTATTTT. Its protein product is CAWSRGRGTDTQYF.

The rearrangement uses TRBV29-1 and TRBJ2-7; a possible D gene is TRBD2 (5 bases). Germline V gene sequence: CDR1 SQVTM, CDR2 ANQGSEA. This CDR3 is built from 11 residues. Trimming cost V 4 bases and J 7 bases, with 11 bases left between them. The CDR3, as DNA: TGCAGCGTTGTGAGGGCGGAGGAGCAGTACTTC. It translates to CSVVRAEEQYF.

The table lists this clonotype with many counts. This CDR3 reads CASSPRIGGGTEAFF. The CDR3 nucleotides read TGTGCCAGCAGTCCCCGAATAGGGGGCGGCACTGAAGCTTTCTTT. The chain uses TRBV12-3 or TRBV12-4 and TRBJ1-1, with 7 bases lining up with TRBD1. This CDR3 contains 15 residues. After removal of 5 bases from V and 4 bases from J, the junction contained 10 bases not matched to a gene.

The chain combines TRBV7-2 with TRBJ1-2, with D possibly being TRBD1 (5 bases). The V gene lost 4 bases and the J gene lost 5 bases, with 20 bases spanning the gap. The CDR3 covers 16 residues. Germline lookup yields CDR1 SGHTA and CDR2 FQGNSA. This chain's CDR3 is CASSYPSGGGSYGYTF. CDR3 DNA sequence: TGTGCCAGCAGCTACCCCTCTGGTGGGGGTTCTTATGGCTACACCTTC.

This clonotype has only one observation. An end of the junction differs from the germline gene, which may be a read error. This chain joins TRBV7-8 and TRBJ1-1; 9 bases align to TRBD1. The CDR3 is 13 residues long. The germline V gene has CDR1 SGHVS and CDR2 FQNEAQ. CDR3 region: CASSFGDRDRGAF. In DNA form, the CDR3 reads TGTGCCAGCAGCTTTGGGGACAGGGACCGCGGCGCATTT.

The sample holds a few counts of this clonotype. The rearrangement links TRBV2 to TRBJ2-2; possibly TRBD1 for D (6 bases). Trimming cost V 3 bases and J 5 bases, with 16 bases left between them. Germline loops: CDR1 SNHLY, CDR2 FYNNEI. The CDR3 has 16 residues. DNA of the CDR3: TGTGCCAGCAGTGATATGACAGGTTCGGGGACCGGGGAGCTGTTTTTT. Residues: CASSDMTGSGTGELFF.

This clonotype was recorded at least ten times. This chain joins TRBV5-1 and TRBJ2-1, with 8 bases fitting TRBD2. V shed 3 bases, J shed 0 bases, and the junction held 8 bases outside the gene matches. Germline assignment: CDR1 SGHRS and CDR2 YFSETQ. This CDR3 region has 17 residues. The CDR3 DNA follows: TGCGCCAGCAGCTGGACGACTAGCGTGATCTCCTACAATGAGCAGTTCTTC. Protein: CASSWTTSVISYNEQFF.

This clonotype was seen more than once but under ten times. The rearrangement uses TRBV20-1 and TRBJ2-7; TRBD1 matches 10 bases. With V trimmed by 2 bases and J by 3 bases, 7 bases remained unmatched. Germline CDR1 is DFQATT and CDR2 is SNEGSKA (reference sequence). The CDR3 is made up of 15 amino acids. CDR3 DNA sequence: TGCAGTGCTAGAAGGACAGGGGGGATTTTCTACGAGCAGTACTTC. It encodes CSARRTGGIFYEQYF.

This clonotype was counted at least ten times. This sequence joins TRBV19 and TRBJ1-1; no clear D gene. The V end was cut by 8 bases, the J end by 7 bases, with 17 bases between. The CDR3 has 13 amino acids. Germline V gene lookup returns CDR1 LNHDA and CDR2 SQIVND (reference sequence). Here the CDR3 reads CASSDSGSFEAFF. CDR3 DNA: TGTGCCAGTTCGGACTCCGGGTCGTTTGAAGCTTTCTTT.

This clonotype was detected a few times. This chain links TRBV7-8 with TRBJ2-3; 10 nucleotides align to TRBD2. Germline V lookup: CDR1 SGHVS, CDR2 FQNEAQ. The CDR3 loop spans 17 amino acids. The V segment lost 5 bases and the J segment 3 bases; nucleotides outside the gene matches: 11. The CDR3 reads CASSPESGLAETDTQYF. The CDR3 DNA reads TGTGCCAGCAGCCCCGAAAGTGGACTAGCGGAAACAGATACGCAGTATTTT.

The gene calls are TRBV7-8 and TRBJ2-7; D assignment may be TRBD1 or TRBD2 (7 bases each). Trimming cost V 4 bases and J 1 base, with 14 bases left between them. Germline V gene sequence: CDR1 SGHVS, CDR2 FQNEAQ. The CDR3 has 15 residues. CDR3 coding DNA: TGTGCCAGCAGCTCAGCAGGGGGGGCATCCTACGAGCAGTACTTC. Amino acids: CASSSAGGASYEQYF.

This clonotype was detected ten times or more. The chain carries TRBV5-1 and TRBJ1-1, with unresolved D. The CDR3 covers 14 residues. CDR1 is SGHRS, CDR2 YFSETQ, per germline. V lost 0 bases and J 0 bases, leaving 6 bases between the germline ends. The DNA for the CDR3 is TGCGCCAGCAGCTTGGTGGGCCTGAACACTGAAGCTTTCTTT. The encoded protein is CASSLVGLNTEAFF.

The chain has TRBV7-8 and TRBJ1-6; 7 bases match TRBD1. V trimming: 1 base; J trimming: 9 bases; junction bases outside the gene matches: 6. This CDR3 is 15 amino acids long. Germline V gives CDR1 SGHVS, CDR2 FQNEAQ. CDR3 nucleotides: TGTGCCAGCAGCTTAGATACAGGGGCGGTTTCACCCCTCCACTTT. This sequence encodes CASSLDTGAVSPLHF. The whole variable domain, filled in from reference TRBV7-8 and TRBJ1-6, reads GAGVSQSPRYKVAKRGQDVALRCDPISGHVSLFWYQQALGQGPEFLTYFQNEAQLDKSGLPSDRFFAERPEGSVSTLKIQRTQQEDSAVYLCASSLDTGAVSPLHFGNGTRLTVT.

The chain has TRBV4-1 and TRBJ1-1; D not certain. V shed 2 bases and J shed 1 base, with 11 bases lying between them. The CDR3 consists of 15 residues. Germline loops: CDR1 MGHRA, CDR2 YSYEKL. CDR3 protein: CASSQSVRQNTEAFF. The CDR3 DNA sequence: TGCGCCAGCAGCCAATCGGTCCGGCAGAACACTGAAGCTTTCTTT.

The J gene is TRBJ2-5, the V gene TRBV28; D is possibly TRBD1 or TRBD2 (6 bases each). With 5 bases removed from V and 4 bases from J, the gap between germline ends came to 23 bases. Germline lookup yields CDR1 MDHEN and CDR2 SYDVKM. This CDR3 contains 17 residues. The CDR3 bases are TGTGCCAGCAGTCCACCCGGGGGCCGGAGGTTGGGAGAGACCCAGTACTTC. This codes for CASSPPGGRRLGETQYF.

This chain joins TRBV25-1 and TRBJ2-3, with 7 bases fitting TRBD1. In germline, CDR1 is MGHDK, CDR2 SYGVNS. The CDR3 totals 14 residues. The V and J ends lost 3 bases and 10 bases, in that order; junction bases with no gene match: 10. CDR3 sequence reads: CASSEWTGLSPQYF. The CDR3 DNA is TGTGCCAGCAGTGAGTGGACAGGTCTATCTCCGCAGTATTTT.

Judged by abundance, this clonotype is medium-sized. The chain employs TRBV27 and TRBJ2-1; 7 bases match TRBD2. V was clipped by 5 bases and J by 0 bases; unmatched bases: 7. The germline gives CDR1 MNHEY, CDR2 SMNVEV (reference sequence). The CDR3 consists of 16 residues. DNA of the CDR3: TGTGCCAGCAGTCCATTGGGCGGGAGCTCCTACAATGAGCAGTTCTTC. This codes for CASSPLGGSSYNEQFF.

This clonotype has at least ten counts. The CDR3 sequence is CSVEDLGGTGEQFF. In DNA form, the CDR3 reads TGCAGCGTTGAAGACCTAGGTGGAACCGGTGAGCAGTTCTTC. The rearrangement uses TRBV29-1 and TRBJ2-1; no definite D call. Germline CDR1 reads SQVTM; CDR2 reads ANQGSEA. The germline V and J ends were trimmed by 0 bases and 9 bases, with 15 bases remaining between them. The CDR3 totals 14 residues.

This clonotype has more than one count but fewer than ten. This chain joins TRBV24-1 and TRBJ1-6, with D perhaps TRBD1 (5 bases). The CDR3 covers 15 residues. Germline V lookup: CDR1 KGHDR, CDR2 SFDVKD. Trimming took 3 bases from V and 7 from J, leaving 12 bases between them. Here the CDR3 DNA reads TGTGCCACCAGTGATCATACAGGTGGCAATTCACCCCTCCACTTT. Its translation is CATSDHTGGNSPLHF.

This clonotype was seen at least ten times. This sequence joins TRBV9 and TRBJ2-3; D gene uncertain. The CDR3 has 12 residues. CDR1 and CDR2 (germline): SGDLS, YYNGEE. V was cut by 0 bases and J by 3 bases, with 2 bases left in between. The CDR3 bases are TGTGCCAGCAGCGTAGGAACAGATACGCAGTATTTT. This sequence encodes CASSVGTDTQYF.

There are many counts of this clonotype. This sequence joins TRBV12-3 or TRBV12-4 and TRBJ1-2; 7 positions match TRBD1. Germline trimming cut 5 bases from V and 6 bases from J; bases unmatched to any gene: 9. This CDR3 region has 14 residues. The CDR3 region is CASSPPGTANGYTF. The CDR3 DNA is TGTGCCAGCAGTCCGCCCGGGACAGCCAATGGCTACACCTTC.

The chain recombines TRBV29-1 with TRBJ2-2; TRBD2 matches 10 bases. Per germline, CDR1 SQVTM and CDR2 ANQGSEA. The CDR3 runs 16 residues. The J segment lost 1 base and the V segment lost 4 bases, leaving 6 bases of the junction unmatched. CDR3 protein: CSVVVRLAGNTGELFF. In DNA form, the CDR3 reads TGCAGCGTTGTCGTTAGACTAGCGGGGAACACCGGGGAGCTGTTTTTT.

This clonotype was recorded once. This chain connects TRBV12-3 or TRBV12-4 to TRBJ2-5; 9 bases are shared with TRBD1. V shed 6 bases and J 2 bases; nucleotides not matched to a gene: 7. This CDR3 region has 15 residues. The CDR3 coding sequence is TGTGCCAGCAGGGGGGACAGGGTCGGGCAAGAGACCCAGTACTTC. This codes for CASRGDRVGQETQYF.

Points on this clonotype: One end of the junction fails to match germline, which may point to a read error. This chain connects TRBV20-1 to TRBJ2-7, with TRBD1 matching over 8 bases. CDR1 is DFQATT, CDR2 SNEGSKA, per germline (reference sequence). This CDR3 is built from 13 residues. The CDR3 coding sequence is TGCAGAGCTAGAGTCAGGGGGCGTTACGAGCAGTACTTC. Encoded protein: CRARVRGRYEQYF.